These 24 T cell receptor beta chains originate from one sample sequenced in a study of blood T cells in healthy people across ages. Through a sample-barcoded 5' primer and a J-beta primer mix, a second PCR was run for roughly 7 to 11 cycles. TCRdb used MiXCR to reprocess the 5' RACE reads, holding one entry per CDR3 protein. Of about 690,000 distinct CDR3 sequences in the sample, 40% to 50% were seen once. The sample was blood. The receptors come from an elderly man in good health.

The chain employs TRBV24-1 and TRBJ2-4; 12 bases map to TRBD2. The J call may be wrong; the DNA end is better matched by TRBJ2-7. Germline V CDR1 and CDR2: KGHDR, SFDVKD. The CDR3 loop spans 16 amino acids. This chain's CDR3 is CATSDPTSGSGYEQYF. The CDR3 nucleotides are TGTGCCACCAGTGACCCGACTAGCGGGAGTGGATACGAGCAGTACTTC.

The rearrangement links TRBV4-1 to TRBJ2-5; D remains ambiguous. Germline V gene lookup returns CDR1 MGHRA and CDR2 YSYEKL. Trimming stripped 3 bases from V and 0 bases from J, with 5 bases between. The CDR3 contains 13 residues. The CDR3 loop is CASSHVNQETQYF. As DNA, the CDR3 is TGCGCCAGCAGCCACGTGAACCAAGAGACCCAGTACTTC.

This clonotype has a handful of counts. J is TRBJ1-4 and V is TRBV7-8, with D uncertain. Germline values: CDR1 SGHVS, CDR2 FQNEAQ. CDR3 size: 12 residues. The V end lost 3 bases, the J end lost 3 bases, and 2 bases lay between the germline ends. The CDR3 here is CASSLSNEKLFF. In nucleotides, the CDR3 is TGTGCCAGCAGCTTGTCTAATGAAAAACTGTTTTTT.

This clonotype occurred a few times. The V gene is TRBV12-3 or TRBV12-4, the J gene TRBJ2-7; 7 nucleotides match TRBD2. V shed 7 bases and J 6 bases; nucleotides not matched to a gene: 12. The CDR3 consists of 14 residues. DNA of the CDR3: TGTGCCAGCAACACGGCGGGGGAAGGTGGCGAGCAGTACTTC. Translating gives CASNTAGEGGEQYF.

The chain uses TRBV18 and TRBJ2-3; no reliable D call. The germline V gene encodes CDR1 KGHSH and CDR2 LQKENI. This CDR3 region has 15 residues. V was shortened by 1 base and J by 0 bases, with 8 bases between the two germline ends. The CDR3 loop is CASSPRTASTDTQYF. The CDR3 bases are TGTGCCAGCTCACCACGTACAGCTAGCACAGATACGCAGTATTTT. The full variable domain, with the rest looked up from reference TRBV18 and TRBJ2-3, is NAGVMQNPRHLVRRRGQEARLRCSPMKGHSHVYWYRQLPEEGLKFMVYLQKENIIDESGMPKERFSAEFPKEGPSILRIQQVVRGDSAAYFCASSPRTASTDTQYFGPGTRLTVL.

As concerns this clonotype: Germline is not matched at one junction end, which may reflect a read error. This sequence joins TRBV29-1 and TRBJ2-3; D may be TRBD1 or TRBD2 (5 bases each). Germline-derived CDR1 and CDR2 are SQVTM and ANQGSEA. The CDR3 covers 14 residues. The CDR3 sequence: CGVDWDGSTDTQYF. The CDR3 nucleotides are TGCGGCGTTGACTGGGACGGTAGCACAGATACGCAGTATTTT.

This clonotype was counted a few times. The chain combines TRBV11-1 with TRBJ2-4; D ambiguous. Between the trimmed V and J ends, which lost 5 bases and 2 bases, there was a span of 7 bases. The CDR3 sequence is 13 residues long. The V gene's germline CDR1 is SGHAT and CDR2 FQDESV (reference sequence). CDR3 amino acids: CASSTQPKNIQYF. In nucleotides, the CDR3 is TGTGCCAGCAGCACACAACCCAAAAACATTCAGTACTTC.

This clonotype was picked up a small number of times. The gene calls are TRBV20-1 and TRBJ1-2; D is unresolved. Trimming stripped 6 bases from V and 2 bases from J, with 16 bases between. CDR3 size: 14 residues. From germline, CDR1 is DFQATT and CDR2 SNEGSKA (reference sequence). The DNA for the CDR3 is TGCAGTGCCAACTATGGTAGGGCCAACTATGGCTACACCTTC. Amino acid sequence: CSANYGRANYGYTF.

There are a few counts of this clonotype. CDR3 region: CASSLDYSNWGPGSYEQYF. The CDR3 nucleotides are TGTGCCAGCAGCTTAGATTATTCAAATTGGGGGCCGGGATCCTACGAGCAGTACTTC. V and J are TRBV7-2 and TRBJ2-7; TRBD1 is a possible D gene (6 bases). CDR3 size: 19 residues. In germline, CDR1 is SGHTA, CDR2 FQGNSA. V was trimmed by 1 base and J by 1 base, leaving 23 bases between them.

This clonotype appeared a few times. The CDR3 protein is CSARDNVNSYEQYF. CDR3 nucleotide sequence: TGCAGTGCTAGAGATAATGTTAACTCCTACGAGCAGTACTTC. The chain joins TRBV20-1 to TRBJ2-5; D uncertain. The J call may be in error: the DNA end matches TRBJ2-7 better. The CDR3 is made up of 14 amino acids. Germline assignment: CDR1 DFQATT and CDR2 SNEGSKA (reference sequence).

This sequence joins TRBV29-1 and TRBJ1-3, with D possibly being TRBD1 (5 bases). Trimming removed 6 bases from V and 4 bases from J, with 10 bases in between. This CDR3 region has 12 residues. The germline gives CDR1 SQVTM, CDR2 ANQGSEA. CDR3 coding DNA: TGCAGCGTCGGGACTTCGGGAAACACCATATATTTT. This codes for CSVGTSGNTIYF.

This clonotype was counted between two and nine times. V and J are TRBV7-2 and TRBJ2-5; TRBD1 matches 7 bases. The CDR3 has 15 amino acids. The germline CDR1 and CDR2 sequences are SGHTA and FQGNSA. The trim removed 5 bases at V and 2 bases at J, leaving 8 bases unmatched. The CDR3 loop reads CASSKGGIYQETQYF. DNA of the CDR3: TGTGCCAGCAGCAAAGGGGGCATCTATCAAGAGACCCAGTACTTC.

The chain combines TRBV11-3 with TRBJ2-5; D unclear. The germline V gene encodes CDR1 SGHNT and CDR2 YENEEA. Trimming took 3 bases from V and 0 from J, leaving 11 bases between them. The CDR3 totals 15 residues. CDR3 DNA sequence: TGTGCCAGCAGCTTCGGCGCAGCCGACCAAGAGACCCAGTACTTC. Translated: CASSFGAADQETQYF.

J is TRBJ2-3 and V is TRBV7-9, with a weak D call TRBD1 (5 bases). The CDR3 covers 15 residues. Germline assignment: CDR1 SEHNR and CDR2 FQNEAQ (reference sequence). Trimming stripped 4 bases from V and 3 bases from J, with 14 bases between. CDR3 residues: CASSSFWTSTDTQYF. The CDR3 nucleotides are TGTGCCAGCAGCTCGTTTTGGACATCGACAGATACGCAGTATTTT.

This clonotype appeared a few times. This chain joins TRBV7-9 and TRBJ1-1; D perhaps matches TRBD1 (5 bases). The CDR3 extends over 14 amino acids. The germline V gene encodes CDR1 SEHNR and CDR2 FQNEAQ (reference sequence). The V and J ends lost 3 bases and 3 bases respectively, with 11 bases between them. The CDR3: CASSLTRGDTEAFF. The CDR3 DNA reads as TGTGCCAGCAGCTTGACCCGAGGGGACACTGAAGCTTTCTTT.

The chain uses TRBV4-3 and TRBJ2-3; possible D gene TRBD2, 6 bases. From germline, CDR1 is LGHNA and CDR2 YSLEER. V was clipped by 3 bases and J by 7 bases, with 20 bases between them. This CDR3 has 16 amino acids. For the CDR3, the DNA is TGCGCCAGCAGCCACCGCCGGGACTGGGGTCAGAATACGCAGTATTTT. It codes for CASSHRRDWGQNTQYF.

The chain links TRBV20-1 to TRBJ1-1; 8 bases fit TRBD1. V was pared by 0 bases and J by 3 bases, with 0 bases of the junction left unmatched. Germline CDR1 DFQATT, CDR2 SNEGSKA (reference sequence). The CDR3 loop spans 13 amino acids. The CDR3 DNA reads TGCAGTGCTAGAGAGACAGGGGACACTGAAGCTTTCTTT. It translates to CSARETGDTEAFF.

The CDR3 DNA reads as TGTGCCAGCAACCACCCCGGGGAGCTGTTTTTT. It is translated as CASNHPGELFF. This chain joins TRBV6-1 and TRBJ2-2, with D hard to call. The CDR3 loop spans 11 amino acids. V was cut by 7 bases and J by 6 bases, with 6 bases left in between. Germline V CDR1 and CDR2: MNHNS, SASEGT.

The chain uses TRBV7-2 and TRBJ2-5; 7 nucleotides align to TRBD1. The V and J ends lost 1 base and 4 bases, in that order; junction bases with no gene match: 9. The CDR3 is made up of 16 amino acids. In germline, CDR1 is SGHTA, CDR2 FQGNSA. The chain's CDR3 is CASSLGQGVLGETQYF. CDR3 nucleotide sequence: TGTGCCAGCAGCTTAGGGCAGGGGGTGTTAGGAGAGACCCAGTACTTC.

The J gene is TRBJ2-1, the V gene TRBV7-9; the D gene is possibly TRBD2 (5 bases). V dropped 5 bases and J dropped 7 bases, with 12 bases sitting between them. CDR1 and CDR2 (germline): SEHNR, FQNEAQ (reference sequence). CDR3 length: 13 amino acids. The CDR3 here is CASSPLVSNEQFF. The CDR3 DNA follows: TGTGCCAGCAGCCCACTAGTTTCGAATGAGCAGTTCTTC. Variable domain in full (rest from reference TRBV7-9 and TRBJ2-1): DTGVSQNPRHKITKRGQNVTFRCDPISEHNRLYWYRQTLGQGPEFLTYFQNEAQLEKSRLLSDRFSAERPKGSFSTLEIQRTEQGDSAMYLCASSPLVSNEQFFGPGTRLTVL.

V gene TRBV27 combines with J gene TRBJ2-1; D might be TRBD2 (5 bases). The J call is in doubt because the DNA end fits TRBJ2-7 better. The CDR3 sequence is 15 residues long. Germline assignment: CDR1 MNHEY and CDR2 SMNVEV (reference sequence). The CDR3 spells CASSFRIASYNEQYF. CDR3 coding DNA: TGTGCCAGCAGTTTTAGGATAGCGTCCTACAATGAGCAGTACTTC.

The chain recombines TRBV6-5 with TRBJ1-5; no clear D. Trimming cost V 4 bases and J 4 bases, with 14 bases left between them. CDR3 size: 15 residues. The germline V gene encodes CDR1 MNHEY and CDR2 SVGAGI. The CDR3 DNA sequence: TGTGCCAGCAGTTCATCGGACGGGCGAAATCAGCCCCAGCATTTT. Translation gives CASSSSDGRNQPQHF.

Only a few counts were recorded for this clonotype. CDR3 region: CATSDSLATNYNEQFF. In nucleotides, the CDR3 is TGTGCCACCAGTGATTCCCTAGCGACTAACTACAATGAGCAGTTCTTC. The chain links TRBV24-1 to TRBJ2-1; TRBD2 might be the D (6 bases). The CDR3 loop spans 16 amino acids. Per the germline V gene, CDR1 is KGHDR and CDR2 is SFDVKD. Trimming shortened V by 2 bases and J by 3 bases, and 13 bases separated the two germline ends.

This chain uses TRBV2 with TRBJ2-5; tentative D call: TRBD1 (5 bases). The better agreement between TRBJ2-4 and the DNA end casts doubt on the J call. Germline CDR1 SNHLY, CDR2 FYNNEI. This CDR3 spans 13 amino acids. CDR3 protein: CASSQTVKNIQYF. The DNA of the CDR3 is TGTGCCAGCAGCCAGACAGTCAAAAACATTCAGTACTTC.